Following are 20 T cell receptor beta chains from one sample sequenced in a study of shared clonotypes between healthy human individuals. Naive CD8 cells lacked CD45RO and underwent positive selection for CCR7, leaving out terminally differentiated effector memory CD45RA+ cells. Clones were sequenced by immunoSEQ multiplex PCR, and TCRdb holds only the in-frame ones, with some missing. This sample carries about 2,100,000 clones, approximately 94% of them seen once, and the ten largest clones take roughly 1.8%. What was sequenced was naive CD8+ T cells from PBMCs. The source of these receptors is a man younger than 35 in good health. Some clones in this sample may be carry-over from other donors' samples.

This clone occurred once. The chain combines TRBV7-9 with TRBJ2-5; tentative D call: TRBD2 (5 bases). The J call is uncertain, as TRBJ2-7 better fits the DNA end. This CDR3 spans 13 amino acids. Germline V gene data show CDR1 as SEHNR and CDR2 as FQNEAQ (reference sequence). CDR3 DNA sequence: TGTGCCAGCAGCCCACCCGGGAACTACGAGCAGTACTTC. Residues: CASSPPGNYEQYF.

The rearrangement links TRBV19 to TRBJ2-1; 14 nucleotides agree with TRBD2. V was clipped by 5 bases and J by 6 bases; unmatched bases: 9. Germline V gene sequence: CDR1 LNHDA, CDR2 SQIVND (reference sequence). The CDR3 has 17 residues. As DNA, the CDR3 is TGTGCCAGTAGTTGGACTAGCGGGAGGATAACGAGCAATGAGCAGTTCTTC. Protein: CASSWTSGRITSNEQFF.

The chain recombines TRBV7-8 with TRBJ2-1, with 10 nucleotides matching TRBD2. V lost 7 bases, J lost 1 base, and 4 bases stayed unmatched. Germline V CDR1 and CDR2: SGHVS, FQNEAQ. The CDR3 contains 15 residues. The CDR3 region has the DNA TGTGCCAGCACCCCTAGCGGGAGTTCCTACAATGAGCAGTTCTTC. Encoded protein: CASTPSGSSYNEQFF.

Turning to this clone: Other DNA sequences from this sample encode an identical CDR3 as well. V usage is TRBV11-2 and J usage is TRBJ1-5, with 8 bases fitting TRBD1. The V segment lost 2 bases and the J segment 2 bases; nucleotides outside the gene matches: 2. Germline V gene lookup returns CDR1 SGHAT and CDR2 FQNNGV. The CDR3 covers 15 residues. The CDR3 nucleotides read TGTGCCAGCAGCTTAACGACAGGGGGCAATCAGCCCCAGCATTTT. It translates to CASSLTTGGNQPQHF.

V gene TRBV5-8 combines with J gene TRBJ2-1, with 11 bases lining up with TRBD2. This CDR3 comprises 17 residues. The ends lost 0 bases at V and 9 bases at J; junction bases unmatched: 11. The V gene's germline CDR1 is SGHTS and CDR2 YDEGEE. For the CDR3, the DNA is TGTGCCAGCAGCTTGGTAGTTCCTAGCGGGAGGACAGTTGAGCAGTTCTTC. This gives the protein CASSLVVPSGRTVEQFF.

The chain joins TRBV28 to TRBJ2-7; 7 bases are a match to TRBD1. Germline-derived CDR1 and CDR2 are MDHEN and SYDVKM. The length of the CDR3 is 14 residues. V dropped 10 bases and J dropped 6; count of bases not matched to a gene: 15. This chain's CDR3 is CATRTARGMGEQYF. The CDR3 nucleotides are TGTGCCACAAGAACAGCCAGGGGGATGGGCGAGCAGTACTTC.

This rearrangement joins TRBV2 to TRBJ2-7; D might be TRBD2 (5 bases). CDR1 SNHLY and CDR2 FYNNEI come from the germline V gene. Trimming removed 5 bases at V and 2 bases at J, with 22 bases between. This CDR3 region has 17 residues. The CDR3 region has the DNA TGTGCCAGCAGTCACGGGGTCGGCAGTCTAAGCACCTACGAGCAGTACTTC. It encodes CASSHGVGSLSTYEQYF.

This clone showed up just once. This rearrangement joins TRBV7-9 to TRBJ2-7; 10 bases are a match to TRBD1. Germline CDR1 and CDR2: SEHNR and FQNEAQ (reference sequence). This CDR3 has 15 residues. The V segment lost 4 bases and the J segment 3 bases; nucleotides outside the gene matches: 6. In DNA form, the CDR3 reads TGTGCCAGCAGCTCCAGGGACAGGGGCGACTACGAGCAGTACTTC. Translated: CASSSRDRGDYEQYF.

This sequence joins TRBV9 and TRBJ1-5, with D perhaps matching TRBD1 (6 bases). The CDR3 consists of 15 residues. The germline V gene encodes CDR1 SGDLS and CDR2 YYNGEE. Trimming removed 2 bases at V and 5 bases at J, with 14 bases between. The CDR3 nucleotides read TGTGCCAGCAGCGTGGGAGGACAGTCCGATCAGCCCCAGCATTTT. Its protein is CASSVGGQSDQPQHF.

The chain uses TRBV10-2 and TRBJ2-3; TRBD1 matches at 12 bases. The V gene's germline CDR1 is WSHSY and CDR2 SAAADI. This CDR3 has 19 amino acids. J was trimmed by 7 bases and V by 4 bases; bases with no gene match: 18. CDR3 sequence (DNA): TGCGCCAGCAGTGGGTCCGGGACAGGGGGCGATTGGGCAGCTTATACGCAGTATTTT. It translates to CASSGSGTGGDWAAYTQYF.

The V and J genes are TRBV28 and TRBJ2-3; no reliable D call. Germline CDR1 and CDR2: MDHEN and SYDVKM. The CDR3 covers 12 residues. The germline V and J ends were trimmed by 2 bases and 7 bases, with 7 bases remaining between them. CDR3 sequence (DNA): TGTGCCAGCAGTTTAGAGCCTAATACGCAGTATTTT. It yields the protein CASSLEPNTQYF.

The chain recombines TRBV25-1 with TRBJ1-2; D is uncertain. The CDR3 has 16 residues. The germline CDR1 and CDR2 sequences are MGHDK and SYGVNS. V lost 4 bases and J lost 4, with 19 bases in between. CDR3 sequence (DNA): TGTGCCAGCAGTGCCGTTGCGTGGCCAGGACCCTATGGCTACACCTTC. Amino acids: CASSAVAWPGPYGYTF.

This chain uses TRBV4-3 with TRBJ2-1; 7 nucleotides match TRBD1. CDR3 length equals 16 residues. Germline V gene lookup returns CDR1 LGHNA and CDR2 YSLEER. V lost 0 bases and J lost 6; bases outside the gene matches: 8. CDR3 region: CASSQDRTGAGNEQFF. CDR3 nucleotide sequence: TGCGCCAGCAGCCAAGATCGAACAGGGGCTGGCAATGAGCAGTTCTTC.

The chain joins TRBV7-9 to TRBJ1-5; 7 nucleotides agree with TRBD1. CDR3 size: 17 residues. Germline loops: CDR1 SEHNR, CDR2 FQNEAQ (reference sequence). Trimming cost V 2 bases and J 1 base; bases outside gene matches: 8. The CDR3 here is CASSLSPQGVSNQPQHF. The CDR3 nucleotides are TGTGCCAGCAGCTTAAGCCCCCAGGGGGTGAGCAATCAGCCCCAGCATTTT.

This chain connects TRBV7-3 to TRBJ2-7; 8 bases are a match to TRBD2. V was pared by 1 base and J by 5 bases, with 7 bases of the junction left unmatched. CDR3 length equals 15 residues. Per the germline V gene, CDR1 is SGHTA and CDR2 is FQGTGA. The CDR3 DNA reads TGTGCCAGCAGCTTAATAGTAGCGGGATTACACGAGCAGTACTTC. This sequence encodes CASSLIVAGLHEQYF.

The rearrangement uses TRBV7-9 and TRBJ2-1, with a possible D match to TRBD2 (6 bases). The CDR3 loop spans 16 amino acids. The V gene's germline CDR1 is SEHNR and CDR2 FQNEAQ (reference sequence). V was cut by 4 bases and J by 2 bases, with 15 bases left in between. The CDR3 DNA follows: TGTGCCAGCAGCTCCCCGACGGGACTCCCCTACAATGAGCAGTTCTTC. Encoded protein: CASSSPTGLPYNEQFF.

The rearrangement links TRBV30 to TRBJ2-5, with 8 bases that match TRBD2. The J call is uncertain, as TRBJ2-7 better fits the DNA end. This CDR3 has 13 residues. Germline values: CDR1 GTSNPN, CDR2 SVGIG (reference sequence). Here the CDR3 reads CACSGNLGYEQYF. Here the CDR3 DNA reads TGTGCCTGTAGCGGGAACTTAGGGTACGAGCAGTACTTC.

The chain combines TRBV2 with TRBJ2-7; unclear D gene. The V and J ends lost 4 bases and 3 bases respectively, with 10 bases between them. This CDR3 region has 13 residues. The V gene's germline CDR1 is SNHLY and CDR2 FYNNEI. For the CDR3, the DNA is TGTGCCAGCAGTGGAATGGTTCTCTACGAGCAGTACTTC. As protein: CASSGMVLYEQYF.

The V gene is TRBV13, the J gene TRBJ2-2; D remains unclear. Trimming took off 5 bases at V and 2 bases at J, with 12 bases between the two ends. There are 15 residues in the CDR3. Germline lookup yields CDR1 PRHDT and CDR2 FYEKMQ (reference sequence). The CDR3 sequence is CASSPMTLNTGELFF. CDR3 nucleotide sequence: TGTGCCAGCAGCCCGATGACTTTAAACACCGGGGAGCTGTTTTTT.

The chain couples TRBV6-1 to TRBJ2-7; D is unclear. Germline V CDR1 and CDR2: MNHNS, SASEGT. The CDR3 runs 17 residues. The V gene lost 0 bases and the J gene lost 5 bases, with 20 bases spanning the gap. CDR3 sequence: CASSEAVGRRLPDEQYF. CDR3 sequence (DNA): TGTGCCAGCAGTGAAGCGGTTGGGCGGCGCCTACCAGACGAGCAGTACTTC.